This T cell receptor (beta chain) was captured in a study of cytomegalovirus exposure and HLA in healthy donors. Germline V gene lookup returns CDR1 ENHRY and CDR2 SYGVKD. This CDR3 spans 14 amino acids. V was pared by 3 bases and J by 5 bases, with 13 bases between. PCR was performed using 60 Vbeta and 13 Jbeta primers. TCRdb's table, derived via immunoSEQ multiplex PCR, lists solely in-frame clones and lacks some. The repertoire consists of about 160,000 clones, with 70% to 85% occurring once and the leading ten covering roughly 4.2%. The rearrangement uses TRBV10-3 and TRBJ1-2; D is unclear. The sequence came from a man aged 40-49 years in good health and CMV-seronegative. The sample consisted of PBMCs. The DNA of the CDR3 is TGTGCCATCAGTGAACTCCCGGAGGCTTATGGCTACACCTTC. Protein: CAISELPEAYGYTF.